This T cell receptor (beta chain) was recovered during a study of blood T cells in healthy people across ages. For the study at large: Per two T cells, template switching captured roughly one barcoded beta molecule. Regarding the study as a whole: Significant beta diversity loss was already apparent by age approximately 40, declining roughly linearly.

Alongside a J-beta primer mix, a sample-barcoded 5' primer served in a second PCR lasting roughly 7 to 11 cycles. In TCRdb, the 5' RACE reads were re-called with MiXCR into one record per CDR3 protein. The sample lists 1.2 million to 1.5 million distinct CDR3 sequences, approximately 59% occurring once. Trimming took off 5 bases at V and 5 bases at J, with 15 bases between the two ends. Germline V gene lookup returns CDR1 DFQATT and CDR2 SNEGSKA (reference sequence). This CDR3 is built from 13 residues. As for this clonotype: Its matching antigen is unknown.

The gene calls are TRBV20-1 and TRBJ2-5; D remains ambiguous. The sequencing input was blood. The receptor was isolated from a man younger than 30 in good health. This chain's CDR3 is CSAGHGPVETQYF. For the CDR3, the DNA is TGCAGTGCTGGGCATGGGCCAGTGGAGACCCAGTACTTC.